This paragraph reports one T cell receptor (beta chain). Its antigen remains undetermined. No much larger clone exists at a distance of one base, and base qualities are not known. This specimen comes from a study of T cell changes during pregnancy in multiple sclerosis (dated by TCRdb to between 2018 and 2020). Concerning the study at large: In women with multiple sclerosis, the researchers looked at how the T cell repertoire shifted as pregnancy progressed.

Library creation used the immunoSEQ multiplex PCR assay. As stored in TCRdb, this immuneACCESS dataset retains in-frame rearrangements with V and J assigned. A fraction of the clones does not appear; measured against another copy, unresolved V genes explain less than half of the discrepancy, and the remainder lacks a known reason. The sample yields about 87,000 clones; 93% were counted once. The ten largest clones represent more than 1.1% of the sample. Sample: peripheral blood, taken in the third trimester of pregnancy. The sequence derives from a female donor in good health, enrolled as a control in a pregnancy study.

The CDR3 region has the sequence CASSLVPGMKGYEQYF. The nucleotide sequence is given as TGCGCCAGCAGCTTGGTCCCAGGGATGAAGGGGTACGAGCAGTACTTC. The sequence is built from TRBV5-1 and TRBJ2-7, with a weak D call of TRBD1 (5 bases match). Between the V and J ends, shortened by 0 bases and 4 bases respectively, the junction contains 17 bases. CDR1 is given as SGHRS and CDR2 as YFSETQ, both from the germline V gene. Inclusive of the bounding cysteine and phenylalanine, the CDR3 is 16 residues long. Here the CDR3 DNA is all that survives: 48 bases in frame from base 1.